The sequence of this TCR beta chain was determined in a study of beta chain features in type 1 diabetes. About the research overall: Examined across all samples were around 110 million sorted cells. Overall study results and limits: The similarity of naive, central memory and Treg TCRB repertoires appeared greater among patients than among healthy donors. Moderate yet significant TCRB CDR3 shortening was seen in Type 1 diabetes patients in all four CD4+ subsets. The question of HLA type influencing TCRB rearrangement was one that remained unresolved here.

The germline V gene has CDR1 SEHNR and CDR2 FQNEAQ (reference sequence). The CDR3 sequence is 17 residues long. V lost 1 base and J 0 bases, leaving 10 bases between the germline ends. This clone was detected many times. The antigen remains unidentified. Since all of the isolated RNA was reverse transcribed, expressed TCRB transcripts were what got sequenced. Measured with immunoSEQ multiplex PCR; TCRdb has only the in-frame clones, and not every one. The sample has approximately 150,000 clones; 9% are singletons. The rearrangement uses TRBV7-9 and TRBJ2-6; possible D gene TRBD2, 5 bases. The TCR comes from a man aged 30-40 years with type 1 diabetes. Sequencing was done on a sample of central memory CD4+ T cells from blood. The CDR3 region has the DNA TGTGCCAGCAGCTTAGGAGTTGCGGGCTCTGGGGCCAACGTCCTGACTTTC. This translates into CASSLGVAGSGANVLTF.